This T cell receptor beta chain derives from a study of blood T cell repertoires in COVID-19. Study-wide background: Both acute and convalescent COVID-19 samples were obtained from the United States, Italy and Spain.

CDR3 length: 17 amino acids. Germline assignment: CDR1 SNHLY and CDR2 FYNNEI. Between the trimmed V and J ends, which lost 3 bases and 0 bases, there was a span of 15 bases. Sequencing used immunoSEQ multiplex PCR; TCRdb keeps in-frame clones, though not all of them. The data hold around 260,000 clones, with about nine tenths observed a single time. This receptor was taken from a woman in her twenties or thirties with active or convalescent COVID-19. The specimen sequenced was peripheral blood. The rearrangement uses TRBV2 and TRBJ2-1; D ambiguous. This CDR3 is CASSDPLSWSSYNEQFF. The CDR3 DNA sequence: TGTGCCAGCAGTGATCCCCTCTCCTGGAGCTCCTACAATGAGCAGTTCTTC.